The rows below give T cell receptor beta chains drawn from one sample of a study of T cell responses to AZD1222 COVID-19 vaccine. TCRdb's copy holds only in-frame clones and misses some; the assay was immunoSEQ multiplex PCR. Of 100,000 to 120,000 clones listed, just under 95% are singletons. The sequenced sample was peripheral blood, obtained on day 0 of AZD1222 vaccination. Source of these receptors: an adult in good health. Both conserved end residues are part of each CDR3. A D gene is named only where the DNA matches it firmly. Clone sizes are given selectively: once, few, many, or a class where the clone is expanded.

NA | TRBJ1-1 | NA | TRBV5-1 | CASSLYPKAVGNTEAFF | TGCGCCAGCAGCTTGTATCCCAAGGCCGTGGGGAACACTGAAGCTTTCTTT
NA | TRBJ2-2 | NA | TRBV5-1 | CASSPDGNTGELFF | TGCGCCAGCAGCCCGGACGGGAACACCGGGGAGCTGTTTTTT
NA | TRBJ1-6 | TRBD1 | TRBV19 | CASTDPGRGRNSPLHF | TGTGCCAGTACGGACCCGGGCAGGGGGCGGAATTCACCCCTCCACTTT
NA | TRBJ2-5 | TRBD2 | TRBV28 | CASSLSRASGGPETQYF | TGTGCCAGCAGTTTATCTCGGGCTAGCGGGGGGCCCGAGACCCAGTACTTC
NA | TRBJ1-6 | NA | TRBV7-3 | CASSLTGLRGSPLHF | TGTGCCAGCAGCTTAACTGGCCTGAGGGGTTCACCCCTCCACTTT
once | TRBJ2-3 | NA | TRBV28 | CASSLRDSTDTQYF | TGTGCCAGCAGTTTAAGGGACAGCACAGATACGCAGTATTTT
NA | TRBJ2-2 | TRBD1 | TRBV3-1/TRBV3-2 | CASSPRDRDPGELFF | TGTGCCAGCAGTCCCCGGGACAGGGATCCCGGGGAGCTGTTTTTT
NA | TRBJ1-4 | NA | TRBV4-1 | CASSRTAATNEKLFF | TGCGCCAGCAGCCGGACAGCCGCAACTAATGAAAAACTGTTTTTT
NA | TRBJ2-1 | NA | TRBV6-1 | CASSDLGNYNEQFF | TGTGCCAGCAGTGATCTTGGGAACTACAATGAGCAGTTCTTC
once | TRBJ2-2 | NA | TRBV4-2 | CASSTSTGGGTGELFF | TGTGCCAGCAGCACCTCGACCGGGGGTGGGACCGGGGAGCTGTTTTTT
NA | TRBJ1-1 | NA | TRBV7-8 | CASSLLVTGTEAFF | TGTGCCAGCAGCTTATTGGTGACGGGCACTGAAGCTTTCTTT
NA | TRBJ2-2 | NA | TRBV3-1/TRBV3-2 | CASSQGGLSGVGELFF | TGTGCCAGCAGCCAAGGCGGTTTATCGGGCGTGGGGGAGCTGTTTTTT
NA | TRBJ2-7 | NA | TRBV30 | CAWSRMTYEQYF | TGTGCCTGGAGTCGAATGACCTACGAGCAGTACTTC
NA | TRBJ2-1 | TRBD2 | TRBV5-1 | CASSSGTSGNNEQFF | TGCGCCAGCAGCTCCGGGACTAGCGGGAACAATGAGCAGTTCTTC
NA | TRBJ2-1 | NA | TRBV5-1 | CASSDPRQGLWGEQFF | TGCGCCAGCAGCGATCCCCGGCAGGGTTTATGGGGTGAGCAGTTCTTC
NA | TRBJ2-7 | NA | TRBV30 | CAWKGEPYEQYF | TGTGCCTGGAAGGGGGAGCCCTACGAGCAGTACTTC
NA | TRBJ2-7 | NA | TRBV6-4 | CASSVQPGAYEQYF | TGTGCCAGCAGTGTTCAGCCAGGAGCCTACGAGCAGTACTTC